This paragraph covers one TCR beta chain sequence. The sample belongs to a study of T cells in Graves' hyperthyroidism and ophthalmopathy. With 5 bases clipped from V and 6 bases from J, the junction kept 8 bases outside the gene matches. The length of the CDR3 is 15 residues. The germline gives CDR1 SNHLY, CDR2 FYNNEI. Graves' hyperthyroidism qualified as stable when ophthalmopathy did not progress within 18 months. The diagnoses drew upon clinical symptoms, serum thyroxine and TRAb, thyroid ultrasound and orbital computed tomography. Researchers took RNA transcripts and amplified the TCR beta CDR3 regions from them. A first-round RT-PCR of the TCR CDR3 used the HTBI primer set. A single record per CDR3 protein comes from TCRdb applying MiXCR to the multiplex PCR reads. The data contain approximately 710,000 distinct CDR3 sequences, approximately 15% of them singletons.

This clonotype originated in a man aged 50-59 years with Graves' hyperthyroidism. This chain uses TRBV2 with TRBJ2-5; 11 bases are shared with TRBD2. Sequences were obtained from blood. CDR3 region: CASSLAGGPQQTQYF. In DNA, the CDR3 is TGTGCCAGCAGTCTAGCGGGAGGACCTCAACAGACCCAGTACTTC.